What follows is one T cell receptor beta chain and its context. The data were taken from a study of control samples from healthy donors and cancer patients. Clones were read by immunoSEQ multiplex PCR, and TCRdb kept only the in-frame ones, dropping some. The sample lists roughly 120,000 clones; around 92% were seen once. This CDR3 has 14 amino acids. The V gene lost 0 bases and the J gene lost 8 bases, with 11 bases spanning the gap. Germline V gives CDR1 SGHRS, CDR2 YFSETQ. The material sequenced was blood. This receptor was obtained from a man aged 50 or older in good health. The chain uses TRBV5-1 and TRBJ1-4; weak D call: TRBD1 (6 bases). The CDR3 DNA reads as TGCGCCAGCAGCTTGGGACAGGCAACCGAAAAACTGTTTTTT. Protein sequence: CASSLGQATEKLFF.